The clone carrying this T cell receptor beta chain was observed at least ten times. The data originate from a study of early T cells in non-severe SARS-CoV-2 infection. Study details: Sequencing targeted bulk RNA from unsorted whole blood, leaving chains unpaired.

Molecules of cDNA were individually given unique molecular identifiers that were attached to them. TCRdb passed the 5' RACE reads through MiXCR, listing each CDR3 protein once. The sample has about 27,000 distinct CDR3 sequences, around 5.9% seen once. Sequenced material: whole blood. The TCR originated in an adult who was a healthcare worker with PCR-confirmed SARS-CoV-2 infection or an uninfected control (not recorded which).

The CDR3 DNA sequence: TGTGCCAGCAACACTGGACAGGGGGCAGATACGCAGTATTTT. This gives the protein CASNTGQGADTQYF. This rearrangement joins TRBV7-6 to TRBJ2-3, with 10 bases aligning to TRBD1. The V gene's germline CDR1 is SGHVS and CDR2 FNYEAQ. The CDR3 consists of 14 residues. V lost 7 bases and J lost 4; bases outside the gene matches: 5. Full variable domain (remainder filled in from reference TRBV7-6 and TRBJ2-3): GAGVSQSPRYKVTKRGQDVALRCDPISGHVSLYWYRQALGQGPEFLTYFNYEAQQDKSGLPNDRFSAERPEGSISTLTIQRTEQRDSAMYRCASNTGQGADTQYFGPGTRLTVL.